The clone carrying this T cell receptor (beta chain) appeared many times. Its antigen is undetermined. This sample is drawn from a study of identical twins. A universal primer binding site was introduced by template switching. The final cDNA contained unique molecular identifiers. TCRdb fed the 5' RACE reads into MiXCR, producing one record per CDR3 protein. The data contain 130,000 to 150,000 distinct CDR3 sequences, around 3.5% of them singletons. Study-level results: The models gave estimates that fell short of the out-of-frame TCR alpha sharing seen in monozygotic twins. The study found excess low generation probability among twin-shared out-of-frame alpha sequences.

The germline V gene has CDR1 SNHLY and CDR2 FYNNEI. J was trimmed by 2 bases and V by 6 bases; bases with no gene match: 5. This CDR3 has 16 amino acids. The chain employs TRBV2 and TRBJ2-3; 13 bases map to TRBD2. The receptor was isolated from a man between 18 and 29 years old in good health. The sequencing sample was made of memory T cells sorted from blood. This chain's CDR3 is CASRFGTSGNTDTQYF. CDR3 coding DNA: TGTGCCAGCAGATTCGGGACTAGCGGGAACACAGATACGCAGTATTTT. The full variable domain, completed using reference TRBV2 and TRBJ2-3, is EPEVTQTPSHQVTQMGQEVILRCVPISNHLYFYWYRQILGQKVEFLVSFYNNEISEKSEIFDDQFSVERPDGSNFTLKIRSTKLEDSAMYFCASRFGTSGNTDTQYFGPGTRLTVL.